This paragraph reports one TCR beta chain. What it recognizes is unknown. This specimen belongs to a study of cytomegalovirus exposure and HLA in healthy donors. General study points: Most TCR sequences were uncommon, yet certain public TCRs appeared in many donors.

The assay was immunoSEQ multiplex PCR, and TCRdb's table has in-frame clones only and misses some. The sample comprises roughly 230,000 clones, around 91% of which are singletons, and 3% to 3.5% rests with the top ten. CDR3 length: 15 residues. V was cut by 6 bases and J by 7 bases, with 21 bases left in between. Germline values: CDR1 MNHNS, CDR2 SASEGT. The sequencing input was PBMCs. V gene TRBV6-1 combines with J gene TRBJ1-1; unclear D gene. The sequence derives from a woman in her thirties in good health and CMV-seronegative. This chain's CDR3 is CASSPGPLEKGEAFF. CDR3 coding DNA: TGTGCCAGCAGCCCGGGTCCACTCGAAAAGGGTGAAGCTTTCTTT.